This T cell receptor beta chain was observed in a study of metastatic and nonmetastatic thyroid tumors. TCRdb re-analyzed the PCR reads using MiXCR. Among approximately 7,000 clones listed, under 35% were seen once. Trimming at V came to 0 bases and at J to 4 bases, leaving 7 bases not matched to a gene. Looked up from germline, CDR1 is DFQATT and CDR2 is SNEGSKA (reference sequence). This CDR3 spans 16 amino acids. In its sample, this clone was seen many times. All patients reached thyroid surgery having received no treatment beforehand. This TCR derives from a male donor with papillary thyroid cancer or a benign thyroid nodule (not recorded which). Some clones in this sample may be carry-over from other donors' samples. Material for sequencing was adjacent normal tissue. The rearrangement links TRBV20-1 to TRBJ2-2, with 8 bases matching TRBD2. The CDR3 here is CSARDTTSGLTGELFF. CDR3 coding DNA: TGCAGTGCTAGAGATACAACTAGCGGACTCACCGGGGAGCTGTTTTTT.